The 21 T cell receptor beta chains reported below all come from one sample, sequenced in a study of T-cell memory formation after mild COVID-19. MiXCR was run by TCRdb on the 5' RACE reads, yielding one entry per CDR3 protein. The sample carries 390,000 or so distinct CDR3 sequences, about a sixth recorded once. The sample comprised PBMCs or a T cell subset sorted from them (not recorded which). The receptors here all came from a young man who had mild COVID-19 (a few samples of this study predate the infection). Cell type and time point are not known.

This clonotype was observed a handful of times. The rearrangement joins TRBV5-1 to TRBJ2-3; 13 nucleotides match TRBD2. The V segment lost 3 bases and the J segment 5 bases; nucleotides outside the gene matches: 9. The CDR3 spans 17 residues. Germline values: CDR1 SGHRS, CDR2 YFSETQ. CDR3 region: CASSSSPGLAGRDTQYF. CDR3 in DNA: TGCGCCAGCAGCTCATCCCCGGGACTAGCGGGGAGAGATACGCAGTATTTT.

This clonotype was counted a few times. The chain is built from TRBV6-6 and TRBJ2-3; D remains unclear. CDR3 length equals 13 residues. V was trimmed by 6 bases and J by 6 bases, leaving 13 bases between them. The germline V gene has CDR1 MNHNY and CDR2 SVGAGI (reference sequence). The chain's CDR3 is CASSQSRWDTQYF. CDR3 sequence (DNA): TGTGCCAGCAGCCAAAGCCGGTGGGATACGCAGTATTTT.

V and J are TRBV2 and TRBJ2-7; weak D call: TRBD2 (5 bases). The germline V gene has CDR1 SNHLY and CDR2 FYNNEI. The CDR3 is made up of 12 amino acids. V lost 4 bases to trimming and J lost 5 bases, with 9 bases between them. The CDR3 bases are TGTGCCAGCAGTGGAGGGTTCAACGAGCAGTACTTC. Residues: CASSGGFNEQYF.

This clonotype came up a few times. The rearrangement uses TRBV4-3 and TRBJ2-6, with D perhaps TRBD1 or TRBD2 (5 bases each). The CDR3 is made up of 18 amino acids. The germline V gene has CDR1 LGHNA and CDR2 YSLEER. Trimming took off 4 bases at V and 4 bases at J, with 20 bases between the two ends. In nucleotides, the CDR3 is TGCGCCAGCAGCCGAGCCTCGAGGGGCACATCCGGGGCCAACGTCCTGACTTTC. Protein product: CASSRASRGTSGANVLTF.

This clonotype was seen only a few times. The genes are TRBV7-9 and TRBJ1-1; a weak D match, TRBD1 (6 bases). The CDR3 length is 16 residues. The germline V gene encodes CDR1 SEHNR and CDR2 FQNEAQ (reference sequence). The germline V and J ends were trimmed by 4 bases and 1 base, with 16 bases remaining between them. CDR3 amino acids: CASSSQGGLPNTEAFF. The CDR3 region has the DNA TGTGCCAGCAGCTCACAAGGGGGACTACCGAACACTGAAGCTTTCTTT.

The CDR3 DNA is TGTGCCAGCAGCGACAGGGGGTCCTACAATGAGCAGTTCTTC. Translating it yields CASSDRGSYNEQFF. The chain couples TRBV7-2 to TRBJ2-1; TRBD1 matches 9 bases. The germline V gene encodes CDR1 SGHTA and CDR2 FQGNSA. Trimming took 5 bases from V and 1 from J; bases not matched to a gene: 0. This CDR3 is 14 amino acids long.

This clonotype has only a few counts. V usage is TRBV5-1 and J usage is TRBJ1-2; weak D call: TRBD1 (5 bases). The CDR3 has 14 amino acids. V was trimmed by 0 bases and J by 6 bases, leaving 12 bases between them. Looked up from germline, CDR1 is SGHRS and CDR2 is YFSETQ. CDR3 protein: CASSLERGANGYTF. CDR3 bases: TGCGCCAGCAGCTTGGAGAGAGGGGCCAATGGCTACACCTTC.

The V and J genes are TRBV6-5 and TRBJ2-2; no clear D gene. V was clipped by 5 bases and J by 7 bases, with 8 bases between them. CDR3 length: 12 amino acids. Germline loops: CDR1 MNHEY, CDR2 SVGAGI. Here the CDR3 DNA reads TGTGCCAGCAGTAACCGGCGCGGGGAGCTGTTTTTT. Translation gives CASSNRRGELFF.

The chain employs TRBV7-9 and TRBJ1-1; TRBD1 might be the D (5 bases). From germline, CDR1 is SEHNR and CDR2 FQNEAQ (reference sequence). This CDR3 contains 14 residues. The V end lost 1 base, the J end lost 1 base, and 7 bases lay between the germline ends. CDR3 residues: CASSLVQENTEAFF. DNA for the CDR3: TGTGCCAGCAGCTTAGTACAGGAGAACACTGAAGCTTTCTTT. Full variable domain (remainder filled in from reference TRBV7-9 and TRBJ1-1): DTGVSQNPRHKITKRGQNVTFRCDPISEHNRLYWYRQTLGQGPEFLTYFQNEAQLEKSRLLSDRFSAERPKGSFSTLEIQRTEQGDSAMYLCASSLVQENTEAFFGQGTRLTVV.

The chain's CDR3 is CASSSMDSLAIGTDTQYF. In DNA form, the CDR3 reads TGTGCCAGCAGCTCAATGGATTCGCTGGCGATCGGCACAGATACGCAGTATTTT. J is TRBJ2-3 and V is TRBV7-2; D gene ambiguous. Trimming took 4 bases from V and 1 from J, leaving 21 bases between them. In germline, CDR1 is SGHTA, CDR2 FQGNSA. The length of the CDR3 is 18 residues.

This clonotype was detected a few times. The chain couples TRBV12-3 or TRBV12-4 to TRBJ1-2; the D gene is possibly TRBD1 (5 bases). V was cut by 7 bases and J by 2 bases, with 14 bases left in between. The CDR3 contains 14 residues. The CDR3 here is CASTIKRGNYGYTF. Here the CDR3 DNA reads TGTGCCAGCACAATTAAGAGGGGAAACTATGGCTACACCTTC.

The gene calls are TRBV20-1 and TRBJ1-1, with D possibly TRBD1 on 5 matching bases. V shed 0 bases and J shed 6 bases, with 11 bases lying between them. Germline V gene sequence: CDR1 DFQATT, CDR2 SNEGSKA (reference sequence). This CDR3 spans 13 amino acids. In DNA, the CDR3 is TGCAGTGCTAGAGAGGTTCGGGGGGCTGAAGCTTTCTTT. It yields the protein CSAREVRGAEAFF.

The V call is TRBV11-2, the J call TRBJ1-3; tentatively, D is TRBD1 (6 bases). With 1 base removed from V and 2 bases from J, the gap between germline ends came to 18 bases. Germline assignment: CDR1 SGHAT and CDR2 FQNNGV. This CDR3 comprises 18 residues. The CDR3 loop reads CASSLGAPWGAPGNTIYF. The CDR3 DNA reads TGTGCCAGCAGCTTAGGTGCCCCGTGGGGGGCCCCTGGAAACACCATATATTTT.

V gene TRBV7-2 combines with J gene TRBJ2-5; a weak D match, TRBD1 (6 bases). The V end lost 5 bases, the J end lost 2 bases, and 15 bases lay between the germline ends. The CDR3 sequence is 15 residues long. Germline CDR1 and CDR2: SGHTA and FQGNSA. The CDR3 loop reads CASSTYRVIQETQYF. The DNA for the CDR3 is TGTGCCAGCAGCACCTACAGGGTTATTCAAGAGACCCAGTACTTC. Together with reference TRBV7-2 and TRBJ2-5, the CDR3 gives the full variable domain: GAGVSQSPSNKVTEKGKDVELRCDPISGHTALYWYRQSLGQGLEFLIYFQGNSAPDKSGLPSDRFSAERTGGSVSTLTIQRTQQEDSAVYLCASSTYRVIQETQYFGPGTRLLVL.

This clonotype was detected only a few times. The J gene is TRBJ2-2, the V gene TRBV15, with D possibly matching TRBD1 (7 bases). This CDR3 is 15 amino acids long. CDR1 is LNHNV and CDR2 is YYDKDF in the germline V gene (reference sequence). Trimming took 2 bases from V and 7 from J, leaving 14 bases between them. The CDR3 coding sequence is TGTGCCACCAGCAGATACACAGGGGAGGACGGGGAGCTGTTTTTT. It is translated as CATSRYTGEDGELFF.

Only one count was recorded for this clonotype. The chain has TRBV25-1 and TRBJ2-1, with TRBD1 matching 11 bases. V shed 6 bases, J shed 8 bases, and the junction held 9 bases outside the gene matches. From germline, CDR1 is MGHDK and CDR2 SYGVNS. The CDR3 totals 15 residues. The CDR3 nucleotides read TGTGCCAGCAGCGAAGCCGGACAGGGGGCCTATGAGCAGTTCTTC. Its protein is CASSEAGQGAYEQFF. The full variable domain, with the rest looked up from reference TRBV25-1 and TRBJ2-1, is EADIYQTPRYLVIGTGKKITLECSQTMGHDKMYWYQQDPGMELHLIHYSYGVNSTEKGDLSSESTVSRIRTEHFPLTLESARPSHTSQYLCASSEAGQGAYEQFFGPGTRLTVL.

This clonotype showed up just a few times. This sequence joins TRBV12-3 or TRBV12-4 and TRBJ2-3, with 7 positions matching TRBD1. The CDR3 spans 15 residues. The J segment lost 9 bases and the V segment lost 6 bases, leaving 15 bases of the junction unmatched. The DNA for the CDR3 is TGTGCCAGCAGACCTGACAGGGCCGGCATCAACACGCAGTATTTT. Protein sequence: CASRPDRAGINTQYF.

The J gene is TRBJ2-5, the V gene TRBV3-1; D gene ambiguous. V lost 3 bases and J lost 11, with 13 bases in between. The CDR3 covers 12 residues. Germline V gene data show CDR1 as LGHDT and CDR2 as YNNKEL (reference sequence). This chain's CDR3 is CASSQGPMGQYF. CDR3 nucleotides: TGTGCCAGCAGCCAGGGTCCTATGGGGCAGTACTTC.

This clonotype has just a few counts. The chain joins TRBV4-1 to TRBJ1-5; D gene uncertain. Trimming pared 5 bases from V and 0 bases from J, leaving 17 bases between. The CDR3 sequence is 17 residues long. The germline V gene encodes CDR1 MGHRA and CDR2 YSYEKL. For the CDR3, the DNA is TGCGCCAGCAGCGACGGAACACCGCCTTATAGCAATCAGCCCCAGCATTTT. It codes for CASSDGTPPYSNQPQHF.

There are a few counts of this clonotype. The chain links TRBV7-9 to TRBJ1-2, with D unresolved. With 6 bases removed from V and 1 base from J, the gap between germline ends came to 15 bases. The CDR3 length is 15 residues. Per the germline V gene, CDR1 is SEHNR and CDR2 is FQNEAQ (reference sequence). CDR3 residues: CASSLYSSLNYGYTF. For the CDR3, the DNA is TGTGCCAGCAGTCTGTACAGCAGCCTTAACTATGGCTACACCTTC.

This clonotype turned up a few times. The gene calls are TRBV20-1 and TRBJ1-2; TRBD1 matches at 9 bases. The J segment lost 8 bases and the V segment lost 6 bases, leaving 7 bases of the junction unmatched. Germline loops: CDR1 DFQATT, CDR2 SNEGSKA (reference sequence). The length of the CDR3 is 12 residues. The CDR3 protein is CSAEGTGKGYTF. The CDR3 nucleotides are TGCAGTGCAGAAGGGACAGGGAAGGGCTACACCTTC.